This is a list of T cell receptor beta chains from one sample in a study of blood T cell repertoires in COVID-19. Method: immunoSEQ multiplex PCR; TCRdb's copy keeps in-frame clones and lacks some. Of 200,000 to 250,000 clones in the sample, 80% were seen once. Sequenced input: peripheral blood. The receptors were gathered from a human donor in a cohort sampled during active COVID-19. The CDR3 runs from the conserved cysteine through the conserved F or W. D genes are given only for firm matches. Not all rows give a size; the values are once, few, many and, for expanded clones, a class.

J | D | size | V | CDR3 | DNA
TRBJ1-2 | - | - | TRBV3-1/TRBV3-2 | CASSQQGNYGYTF | TGTGCCAGCAGCCAACAGGGGAACTATGGCTACACCTTC
TRBJ1-2 | - | - | TRBV6-6 | CASSLQSPDRGYGYTF | TGTGCCAGCAGTCTACAATCCCCGGACAGAGGATATGGCTACACCTTC
TRBJ1-1 | - | - | TRBV19 | CASSRRMNTEAFF | TGTGCCAGTAGCAGGAGGATGAACACTGAAGCTTTCTTT
TRBJ2-7 | - | once | TRBV19 | CASSAKDQGSAYEQYF | TGTGCCAGTAGTGCCAAAGACCAGGGGTCGGCCTACGAGCAGTACTTC
TRBJ2-3 | TRBD1 | - | TRBV7-2 | CASSLGDSSTDTQYF | TGTGCCAGCAGCTTAGGGGACAGCAGCACAGATACGCAGTATTTT
TRBJ2-7 | - | - | TRBV20-1 | CSASDSYEQYF | TGCAGTGCTAGCGACAGCTACGAGCAGTACTTC
TRBJ2-7 | TRBD1 | - | TRBV5-1 | CASSLTRDRGINEQYF | TGCGCCAGCAGCTTGACCCGGGACAGGGGTATCAACGAGCAGTACTTC
TRBJ1-2 | - | - | TRBV7-9 | CASSQQENYGYTF | TGTGCCAGCAGCCAACAGGAAAACTATGGCTACACCTTC
TRBJ2-2 | TRBD1 | few | TRBV15 | CATSEDRSNTGELFF | TGTGCCACCAGCGAGGACAGGTCGAACACCGGGGAGCTGTTTTTT
TRBJ2-7 | TRBD2 | - | TRBV5-4 | CASSSSSGGAYEQYF | TGTGCCAGCAGCTCTTCTAGCGGGGGAGCCTACGAGCAGTACTTC
TRBJ2-2 | TRBD1 | - | TRBV6-2/TRBV6-3 | CASSSLLLRQGASTGELFF | TGTGCCAGCAGTTCCTTACTGTTGCGGCAGGGGGCGAGCACCGGGGAGCTGTTTTTT
TRBJ1-1 | - | - | TRBV28 | CASSLGRGGEAFF | TGTGCCAGCAGTTTAGGGCGGGGGGGTGAAGCTTTCTTT
TRBJ2-7 | - | - | TRBV19 | CASSITKGAYEQYF | TGTGCCAGTAGTATCACGAAAGGAGCCTACGAGCAGTACTTC
TRBJ1-2 | TRBD1 | - | TRBV24-1 | CATSAQGARGYTF | TGTGCCACCAGTGCGCAGGGGGCGCGCGGCTACACCTTC
TRBJ2-1 | - | - | TRBV15 | CATSREVVDEQFF | TGTGCCACCAGCAGAGAGGTAGTAGATGAGCAGTTCTTC
TRBJ2-7 | TRBD1 | - | TRBV27 | CASGGQLTYEQYF | TGTGCCAGCGGGGGACAGCTCACCTACGAGCAGTACTTC
TRBJ1-1 | - | - | TRBV28 | CASSSPGQNTEAFF | TGTGCCAGCAGCTCACCGGGACAAAACACTGAAGCTTTCTTT
TRBJ1-1 | - | - | TRBV2 | CASSVLAGAPNTEAFF | TGTGCCAGCAGTGTTTTGGCAGGGGCCCCGAACACTGAAGCTTTCTTT
TRBJ2-2 | TRBD2 | - | TRBV5-1 | CASSLSGFNTGELFF | TGCGCCAGCAGCCTTAGCGGGTTTAACACCGGGGAGCTGTTTTTT
TRBJ2-3 | - | - | TRBV3-1/TRBV3-2 | CASSPLGQDTQYF | TGTGCCAGCAGCCCTCTGGGGCAGGATACGCAGTATTTT
TRBJ1-1 | - | once | TRBV7-2 | CASSSPTLNTEAFF | TGTGCCAGCAGCTCCCCCACTCTGAACACTGAAGCTTTCTTT
TRBJ1-6 | - | - | TRBV5-6 | CASSRGHQRTYNSPLHF | TGTGCCAGCAGCCGAGGACACCAGCGCACCTATAATTCACCCCTCCACTTT
TRBJ2-5 | - | - | TRBV18 | CASSPAGETQYF | TGTGCCAGCTCACCAGCCGGAGAGACCCAGTACTTC
TRBJ1-2 | - | - | TRBV12-3/TRBV12-4 | CASTLGHPYGYTF | TGTGCCAGCACCCTGGGACACCCCTATGGCTACACCTTC
TRBJ1-4 | TRBD1 | - | TRBV6-5 | CASSSRTGGRNEKLFF | TGTGCCAGCAGTTCTCGGACAGGGGGACGTAATGAAAAACTGTTTTTT
TRBJ2-7 | TRBD1 | many | TRBV5-8 | CASSLDRSYEQYF | TGTGCCAGCAGTCTGGACAGGTCCTACGAGCAGTACTTC
TRBJ1-2 | TRBD1 | - | TRBV19 | CASSIGTGSGYTF | TGTGCCAGTAGTATAGGGACAGGATCTGGCTACACCTTC
TRBJ2-1 | - | - | TRBV28 | CASSPPPAGYNEQFF | TGTGCCAGCAGTCCCCCCCCAGCGGGTTACAATGAGCAGTTCTTC
TRBJ1-1 | TRBD1 | once | TRBV3-1/TRBV3-2 | CASSQGGQLEAFF | TGTGCCAGCAGCCAGGGGGGACAGCTTGAAGCTTTCTTT
TRBJ1-5 | - | many | TRBV6-5 | CASTPASAGMQPQHF | TGTGCCAGCACCCCTGCTTCAGCAGGGATGCAGCCCCAGCATTTT
TRBJ2-1 | - | - | TRBV5-4 | CASSLGGNEQFF | TGTGCCAGCAGCTTGGGAGGCAATGAGCAGTTCTTC
TRBJ1-3 | - | - | TRBV9 | CASSAGLGPSTPNTIYF | TGTGCCAGCAGCGCGGGACTGGGACCTAGTACCCCAAACACCATATATTTT
TRBJ1-6 | - | - | TRBV19 | CASRETPYNSPLHF | TGTGCCAGCAGGGAAACGCCTTATAATTCACCCCTCCACTTT
TRBJ1-2 | - | - | TRBV5-4 | CASSENRELYGYTF | TGTGCCAGCAGCGAGAACAGGGAACTCTATGGCTACACCTTC
TRBJ2-7 | TRBD1 | - | TRBV19 | CASSMDRTYEQYF | TGTGCCAGTAGTATGGACAGGACCTACGAGCAGTACTTC
TRBJ1-1 | TRBD1 | - | TRBV4-2 | CASSQVGTGTEAFF | TGTGCCAGCAGCCAAGTTGGGACAGGAACTGAAGCTTTCTTT
TRBJ1-2 | TRBD1 | once | TRBV7-3 | CASSQHTQTGPYGYTF | TGTGCCAGCAGCCAACACACGCAGACAGGGCCTTATGGCTACACCTTC
TRBJ2-3 | TRBD1 | - | TRBV2 | CASDRDTLTDTQYF | TGTGCCAGCGACAGGGACACCCTCACAGATACGCAGTATTTT
TRBJ2-1 | TRBD1 | - | TRBV7-9 | CASSGPGTVGNEQFF | TGTGCCAGCTCGGGCCCCGGGACAGTAGGAAATGAGCAGTTCTTC
TRBJ1-2 | - | - | TRBV25-1 | CASTGRGVLYGYTF | TGTGCCAGCACCGGTCGGGGGGTGCTTTATGGCTACACCTTC